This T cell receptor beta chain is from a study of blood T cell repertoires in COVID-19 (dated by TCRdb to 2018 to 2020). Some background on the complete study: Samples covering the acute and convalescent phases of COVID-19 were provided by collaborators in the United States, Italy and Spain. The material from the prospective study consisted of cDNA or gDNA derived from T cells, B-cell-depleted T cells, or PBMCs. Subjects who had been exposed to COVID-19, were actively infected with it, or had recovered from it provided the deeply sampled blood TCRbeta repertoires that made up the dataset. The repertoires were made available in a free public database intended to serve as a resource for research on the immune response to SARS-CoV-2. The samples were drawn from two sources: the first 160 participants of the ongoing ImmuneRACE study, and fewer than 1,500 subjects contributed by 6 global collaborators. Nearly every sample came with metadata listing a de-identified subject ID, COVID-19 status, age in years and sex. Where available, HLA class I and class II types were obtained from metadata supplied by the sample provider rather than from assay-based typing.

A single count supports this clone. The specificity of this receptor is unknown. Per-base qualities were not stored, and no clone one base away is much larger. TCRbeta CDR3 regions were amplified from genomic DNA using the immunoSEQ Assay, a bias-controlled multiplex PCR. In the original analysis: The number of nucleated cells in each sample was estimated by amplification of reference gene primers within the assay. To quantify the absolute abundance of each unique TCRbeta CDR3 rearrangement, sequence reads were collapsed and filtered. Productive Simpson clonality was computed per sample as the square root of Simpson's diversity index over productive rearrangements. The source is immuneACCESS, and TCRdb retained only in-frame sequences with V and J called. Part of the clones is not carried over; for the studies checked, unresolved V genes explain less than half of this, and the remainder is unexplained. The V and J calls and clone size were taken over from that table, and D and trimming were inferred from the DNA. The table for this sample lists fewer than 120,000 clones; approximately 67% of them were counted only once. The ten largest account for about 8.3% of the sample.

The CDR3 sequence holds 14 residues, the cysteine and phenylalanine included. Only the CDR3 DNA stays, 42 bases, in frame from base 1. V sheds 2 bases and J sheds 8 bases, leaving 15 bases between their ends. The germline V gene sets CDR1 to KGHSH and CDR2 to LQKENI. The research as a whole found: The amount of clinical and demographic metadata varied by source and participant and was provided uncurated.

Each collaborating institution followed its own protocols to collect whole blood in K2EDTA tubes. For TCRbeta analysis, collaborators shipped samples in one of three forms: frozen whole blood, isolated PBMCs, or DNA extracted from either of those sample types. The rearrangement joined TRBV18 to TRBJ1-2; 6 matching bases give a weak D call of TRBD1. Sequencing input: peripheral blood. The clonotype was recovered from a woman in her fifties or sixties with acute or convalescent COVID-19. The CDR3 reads CASSPSNRVGGYTF. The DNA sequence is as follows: TGTGCCAGCTCACCATCAAACAGGGTCGGCGGCTACACCTTC.